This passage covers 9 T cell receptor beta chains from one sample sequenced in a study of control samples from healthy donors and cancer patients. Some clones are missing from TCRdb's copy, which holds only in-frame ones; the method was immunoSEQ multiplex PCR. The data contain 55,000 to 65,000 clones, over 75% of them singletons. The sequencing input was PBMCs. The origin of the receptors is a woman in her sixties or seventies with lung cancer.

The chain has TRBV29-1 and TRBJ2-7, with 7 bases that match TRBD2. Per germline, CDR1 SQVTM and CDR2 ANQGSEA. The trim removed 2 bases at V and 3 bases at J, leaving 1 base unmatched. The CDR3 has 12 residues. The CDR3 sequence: CSVEWGGYEQYF. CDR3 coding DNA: TGCAGCGTTGAATGGGGGGGCTACGAGCAGTACTTC.

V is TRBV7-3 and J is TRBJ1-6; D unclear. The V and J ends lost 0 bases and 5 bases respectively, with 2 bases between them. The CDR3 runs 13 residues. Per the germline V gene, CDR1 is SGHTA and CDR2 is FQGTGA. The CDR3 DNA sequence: TGTGCCAGCAGCTTAACTAATAATTCACCCCTCCACTTT. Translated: CASSLTNNSPLHF.

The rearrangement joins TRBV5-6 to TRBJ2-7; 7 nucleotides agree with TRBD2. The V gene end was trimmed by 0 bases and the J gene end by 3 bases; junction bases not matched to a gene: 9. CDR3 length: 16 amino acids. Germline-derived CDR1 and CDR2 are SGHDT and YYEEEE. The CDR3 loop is CASSLAMGTMRYEQYF. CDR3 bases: TGTGCCAGCAGCTTGGCCATGGGGACTATGCGCTACGAGCAGTACTTC.

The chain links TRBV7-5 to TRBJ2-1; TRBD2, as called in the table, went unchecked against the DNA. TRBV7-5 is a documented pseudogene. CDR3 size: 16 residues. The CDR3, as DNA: TGTGTCAGAAGCTTATGCAGGCACGATAGGCGGGATGAGCAGTTCTTC. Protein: CVRSLCRHDRRDEQFF.

CDR3 coding DNA: TGTGCCAGCAGCGTAGCGGGGGGAAGCTCTGGGGCCAACGTCCTGACTTTC. Translation gives CASSVAGGSSGANVLTF. The chain couples TRBV9 to TRBJ2-6; 7 positions match TRBD2. Germline CDR1 and CDR2: SGDLS and YYNGEE. This CDR3 has 17 residues. V dropped 0 bases and J dropped 0; count of bases not matched to a gene: 3.

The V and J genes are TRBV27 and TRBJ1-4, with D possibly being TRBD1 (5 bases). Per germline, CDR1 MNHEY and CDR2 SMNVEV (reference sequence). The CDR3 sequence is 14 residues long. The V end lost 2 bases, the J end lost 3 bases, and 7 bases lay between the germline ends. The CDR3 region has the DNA TGTGCCAGCAGTTTAGGGGCCCCTAATGAAAAACTGTTTTTT. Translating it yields CASSLGAPNEKLFF.

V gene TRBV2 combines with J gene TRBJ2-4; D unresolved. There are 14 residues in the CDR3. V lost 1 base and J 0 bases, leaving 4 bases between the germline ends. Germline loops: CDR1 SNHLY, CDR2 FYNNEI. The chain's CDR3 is CASSEGVAKNIQYF. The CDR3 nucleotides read TGTGCCAGCAGTGAAGGCGTAGCCAAAAACATTCAGTACTTC.

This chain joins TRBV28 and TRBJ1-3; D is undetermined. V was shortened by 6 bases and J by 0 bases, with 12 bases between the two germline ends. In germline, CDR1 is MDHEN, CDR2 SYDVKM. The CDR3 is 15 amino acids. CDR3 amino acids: CASRENFRSGNTIYF. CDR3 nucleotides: TGTGCCAGCAGAGAAAATTTTCGCTCTGGAAACACCATATATTTT.

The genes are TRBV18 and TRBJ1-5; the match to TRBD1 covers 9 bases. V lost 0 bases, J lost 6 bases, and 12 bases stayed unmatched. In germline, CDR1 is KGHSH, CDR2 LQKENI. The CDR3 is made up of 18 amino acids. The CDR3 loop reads CASSPPNPGTGLGQPQHF. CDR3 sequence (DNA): TGTGCCAGCTCACCACCGAACCCCGGGACAGGGCTGGGTCAGCCCCAGCATTTT.